Listed here are 23 T cell receptor beta chains from one sample, sequenced in a study of blood T cells in healthy people across ages. Combining a sample-barcoded 5' primer with a J-beta primer mix, a second PCR ran for roughly 7 to 11 cycles. TCRdb re-called the 5' RACE reads with MiXCR, one entry per CDR3 protein. The sample has 650,000 or so distinct CDR3 sequences; 40% to 65% are singletons. Material for sequencing was blood. Every receptor here comes from a woman of 80 years or more in good health.

The chain is built from TRBV12-3 or TRBV12-4 and TRBJ2-3; D might be TRBD2 (5 bases). Trimming shortened V by 3 bases and J by 4 bases, and 20 bases separated the two germline ends. CDR3 length: 17 amino acids. The CDR3 DNA reads TGTGCCAGCAGTTTCCGGGGTCAGAGAGAGTTGGCAGATACGCAGTATTTT. Protein: CASSFRGQRELADTQYF.

The chain is built from TRBV6-5 and TRBJ2-5; D perhaps matches TRBD2 (5 bases). V was pared by 0 bases and J by 3 bases, with 11 bases between. The CDR3 extends over 15 amino acids. Germline V gene sequence: CDR1 MNHEY, CDR2 SVGAGI. This CDR3 reads CASSYSFRGKETQYF. For the CDR3, the DNA is TGTGCCAGCAGTTACTCCTTCCGGGGAAAAGAGACCCAGTACTTC.

This chain uses TRBV6-5 with TRBJ2-7, with D unresolved. This CDR3 spans 14 amino acids. Germline CDR1 is MNHEY and CDR2 is SVGAGI. The V end was cut by 0 bases, the J end by 0 bases, with 6 bases between. Written as DNA, the CDR3 is TGTGCCAGCAGTTACTCTATCCCCTCCTACGAGCAGTACTTC. Translation: CASSYSIPSYEQYF.

CDR3 sequence reads: CSAYSPGLAGYNEQFF. CDR3 nucleotide sequence: TGCAGTGCTTACTCCCCGGGACTAGCGGGTTACAATGAGCAGTTCTTC. The chain combines TRBV20-1 with TRBJ2-1; 12 bases fit TRBD2. Per germline, CDR1 DFQATT and CDR2 SNEGSKA (reference sequence). CDR3 length: 16 residues. V was pared by 5 bases and J by 4 bases, with 9 bases of the junction left unmatched.

Notes on this clonotype: This clone may be a read error of a much larger clone one base away. The chain combines TRBV6-6 with TRBJ2-7; D is unclear. The germline V gene has CDR1 MNHNY and CDR2 SVGAGI (reference sequence). This CDR3 has 11 residues. Trimming left V 5 bases short and J 3 bases short, with 5 bases between. The CDR3 sequence: CASSGNYEQYF. The CDR3 DNA reads TGTGCCAGCAGTGGGAACTACGAGCAGTACTTC.

At least ten counts were recorded for this clonotype. The chain is built from TRBV5-1 and TRBJ2-7; 7 bases align to TRBD2. After removal of 4 bases from V and 0 bases from J, the junction contained 10 bases not matched to a gene. The CDR3 totals 16 residues. Germline CDR1 SGHRS, CDR2 YFSETQ. DNA of the CDR3: TGCGCCAGCAGCGTGGGGCTCCGGGACTACTCCTACGAGCAGTACTTC. Residues: CASSVGLRDYSYEQYF.

This clonotype has only a few counts. The V call is TRBV10-3, the J call TRBJ1-5, with D tentatively TRBD1 (5 bases). Germline CDR1 reads ENHRY; CDR2 reads SYGVKD. This CDR3 comprises 14 residues. V shed 1 base and J shed 5 bases, with 9 bases lying between them. CDR3 sequence (DNA): TGTGCCATCAGTGAGTTCGGGGCGGATCAGCCCCAGCATTTT. Protein product: CAISEFGADQPQHF.

In this sample, this clonotype turned up many times. This chain uses TRBV20-1 with TRBJ1-2; D gene uncertain. Trimming shortened V by 0 bases and J by 8 bases, and 13 bases separated the two germline ends. The CDR3 contains 13 residues. Per germline, CDR1 DFQATT and CDR2 SNEGSKA (reference sequence). As DNA, the CDR3 is TGCAGTGCTAGAGACGGCCCCCGACGGGGCTACACCTTC. Translation gives CSARDGPRRGYTF.

The rearrangement uses TRBV3-1 and TRBJ1-2; the match to TRBD1 covers 7 bases. The germline CDR1 and CDR2 sequences are LGHDT and YNNKEL (reference sequence). Trimming at V came to 4 bases and at J to 6 bases, leaving 8 bases not matched to a gene. The CDR3 covers 14 residues. Here the CDR3 DNA reads TGTGCCAGCAGCCCCTCCGGGACAGCCCATGGCTACACCTTC. Translation gives CASSPSGTAHGYTF.

V usage is TRBV20-1 and J usage is TRBJ2-1, with TRBD2 matching over 7 bases. Looked up from germline, CDR1 is DFQATT and CDR2 is SNEGSKA (reference sequence). V was clipped by 3 bases and J by 10 bases; unmatched bases: 15. The CDR3 is 15 residues long. The DNA for the CDR3 is TGCAGTGCTAGGGAACCGGGACTAATTTTGACGGAGCAGTTCTTC. It is translated as CSAREPGLILTEQFF.

The chain joins TRBV13 to TRBJ2-7; 10 bases align to TRBD2. The V gene end was trimmed by 6 bases and the J gene end by 2 bases; junction bases not matched to a gene: 7. Germline CDR1 reads PRHDT; CDR2 reads FYEKMQ (reference sequence). The CDR3 spans 15 residues. CDR3 sequence (DNA): TGTGCCAGCAGGGCTGGACTAGCGGCTGCCTACGAGCAGTACTTC. It specifies CASRAGLAAAYEQYF.

Concerning this clonotype itself: With a much larger clone just one base away, this may be a read error. The chain carries TRBV4-2 and TRBJ2-3, with 12 positions matching TRBD2. Germline assignment: CDR1 LGHNA and CDR2 YNFKEQ. This CDR3 has 16 amino acids. The CDR3 reads CANSQVLAGGSDTQYF. The CDR3 DNA reads as TGTGCCAACAGCCAAGTACTAGCGGGGGGCTCAGATACGCAGTATTTT.

This chain uses TRBV7-2 with TRBJ1-6, with a possible D match to TRBD1 (5 bases). The CDR3 sequence is 15 residues long. Germline-derived CDR1 and CDR2 are SGHTA and FQGNSA. Trimming stripped 8 bases from V and 0 bases from J, with 11 bases between. This CDR3 reads CASCPGSSYNSPLHF. CDR3 DNA sequence: TGTGCCAGCTGTCCAGGGAGCTCCTATAATTCACCCCTCCACTTT.

Worth noting for this clonotype: A read error may explain this, as a much larger clone is one base away. V gene TRBV20-1 combines with J gene TRBJ2-5; tentative D call: TRBD2 (6 bases). The germline CDR1 and CDR2 sequences are DFQATT and SNEGSKA (reference sequence). The CDR3 extends over 12 amino acids. CDR3 region: CRARDFQETQYF. The CDR3 region has the DNA TGCAGGGCCAGGGACTTCCAGGAGACCCAGTACTTC.

The CDR3 is CASSLREMNTGELFF. CDR3 nucleotide sequence: TGTGCCAGCAGTTTGAGGGAAATGAACACCGGGGAGCTGTTTTTT. This chain links TRBV12-3 or TRBV12-4 with TRBJ2-2; D may be TRBD2 (5 bases). V lost 3 bases and J 1 base, leaving 9 bases between the germline ends. The CDR3 spans 15 residues.

This clonotype appeared a few times. The junction departs from the called germline gene at one end, perhaps through a read error. The chain links TRBV18 to TRBJ2-7, with D unclear. The V gene's germline CDR1 is KGHSH and CDR2 LQKENI. The CDR3 sequence is 12 residues long. The CDR3 region is CASAPARYEQYF. The CDR3, as DNA: TGTGCCAGCGCACCAGCACGATACGAGCAGTACTTC.

The rearrangement links TRBV28 to TRBJ2-7; tentative D call: TRBD1 (6 bases). The ends were cut back, 0 bases at V and 0 bases at J, with 6 bases in the middle. CDR1 and CDR2 (germline): MDHEN, SYDVKM. The CDR3 loop spans 14 amino acids. The DNA of the CDR3 is TGTGCCAGCAGTTTATGGACAGGCTCCTACGAGCAGTACTTC. This translates into CASSLWTGSYEQYF. Together with reference TRBV28 and TRBJ2-7, the CDR3 gives the full variable domain: DVKVTQSSRYLVKRTGEKVFLECVQDMDHENMFWYRQDPGLGLRLIYFSYDVKMKEKGDIPEGYSVSREKKERFSLILESASTNQTSMYLCASSLWTGSYEQYFGPGTRLTVT.

This clonotype was seen a few times. The rearrangement links TRBV5-1 to TRBJ2-1; TRBD2 agrees at 7 bases. Trimming removed 5 bases from V and 2 bases from J; junction bases left unmatched: 7. The CDR3 contains 15 residues. Germline V gene sequence: CDR1 SGHRS, CDR2 YFSETQ. The CDR3 bases are TGCGCCAGCAGAAGGGCGGGAGACCCCTACAATGAGCAGTTCTTC. It specifies CASRRAGDPYNEQFF.

This clonotype was detected many times. The CDR3 sequence: CASRQGGGSSYNSPLHF. CDR3 nucleotide sequence: TGTGCCAGCAGACAGGGAGGGGGAAGCTCCTATAATTCACCCCTCCACTTT. This rearrangement joins TRBV7-2 to TRBJ1-6, with D possibly matching TRBD1 (6 bases). The germline gives CDR1 SGHTA, CDR2 FQGNSA. This CDR3 has 17 residues. V lost 6 bases to trimming and J lost 0 bases, with 15 bases between them.

To note about this clonotype: A much larger clone is a single base away; this may be a read error. The genes are TRBV3-1 and TRBJ2-1; 8 bases are shared with TRBD2. Germline V CDR1 and CDR2: LGHDT, YNNKEL (reference sequence). This CDR3 has 16 amino acids. The J segment lost 9 bases and the V segment lost 3 bases, leaving 13 bases of the junction unmatched. CDR3 sequence reads: CASSQRVSGEAGEQFF. The CDR3 region has the DNA TGTGCCAGCAGCCAGAGAGTTAGCGGGGAGGCAGGTGAGCAGTTCTTC.

This clonotype was counted ten times or more. This chain joins TRBV18 and TRBJ2-7; D uncertain. The CDR3 is 13 amino acids. V gave up 5 bases and J gave up 4 bases, with 12 bases separating them. CDR1 is KGHSH and CDR2 is LQKENI in the germline V gene. CDR3 in DNA: TGTGCCAGCTCATCCCGCCTTGCTTACGAGCAGTACTTC. Translation: CASSSRLAYEQYF.

Points on this clonotype: This may be a read error: a much more frequent sequence differs by one nucleotide. V and J are TRBV25-1 and TRBJ2-1, with a weak D call TRBD2 (5 bases). Trimming stripped 5 bases from V and 3 bases from J, with 17 bases between. Germline assignment: CDR1 MGHDK and CDR2 SYGVNS. This CDR3 has 16 amino acids. The CDR3 DNA reads as TGTGCCAGCAGTAACCTGGGAGTGGGAAACTACAATGAGCAGTTCTTC. Amino acid sequence: CASSNLGVGNYNEQFF.

The J gene is TRBJ2-7, the V gene TRBV6-2 or TRBV6-3; 7 bases map to TRBD1. The better agreement between TRBJ2-5 and the DNA end casts doubt on the J call. The CDR3 extends over 12 amino acids. CDR1 MNHEY and CDR2 SVGEGT come from the germline V gene. Here the CDR3 reads CASQTTGETQYF. The CDR3 DNA sequence: TGTGCCAGCCAGACGACAGGGGAGACCCAGTACTTC.